The 31 T cell receptor beta chains below all came from one sample that was sequenced in a study of blood T cells in healthy people across ages. Primers used in a second PCR of about 6 to 11 cycles were a sample-barcoded 5' primer and a J-beta primer mix. TCRdb processed the 5' RACE reads anew with MiXCR; each CDR3 protein has one entry. The repertoire consists of roughly 800,000 distinct CDR3 sequences, with about 26% occurring once and the leading ten covering about 3%. The sample was also linked to a second study, of T cells of mothers and their children.

Sequenced sample: blood. Receptors originate from a boy between 5 and 17 years old in good health.

The rearrangement links TRBV30 to TRBJ2-1; 8 nucleotides line up with TRBD2. Germline values: CDR1 GTSNPN, CDR2 SVGIG (reference sequence). The CDR3 loop spans 15 amino acids. The ends lost 6 bases at V and 9 bases at J; junction bases unmatched: 16. CDR3 sequence (DNA): TGTGCCTGTGCACTCTCCGGGACTAGTTCTTTTGAGCAGTTCTTC. Its translation is CACALSGTSSFEQFF. Using reference TRBV30 and TRBJ2-1 for the parts outside the CDR3, the full variable domain is SQTIHQWPATLVQPVGSPLSLECTVEGTSNPNLYWYRQAAGRGLQLLFYSVGIGQISSEVPQNLSASRPQDRQFILSSKKLLLSDSGFYLCACALSGTSSFEQFFGPGTRLTVL.

The chain uses TRBV30 and TRBJ2-1; no firm D call. This CDR3 comprises 11 residues. The germline V gene encodes CDR1 GTSNPN and CDR2 SVGIG (reference sequence). V was clipped by 3 bases and J by 7 bases, with 7 bases between them. The CDR3 protein is CAWRGRNEQFF. The CDR3 nucleotides are TGTGCCTGGAGGGGTAGGAATGAGCAGTTCTTC. Supplemented by reference TRBV30 and TRBJ2-1, the full variable domain reads SQTIHQWPATLVQPVGSPLSLECTVEGTSNPNLYWYRQAAGRGLQLLFYSVGIGQISSEVPQNLSASRPQDRQFILSSKKLLLSDSGFYLCAWRGRNEQFFGPGTRLTVL.

The chain links TRBV4-2 to TRBJ2-1; 13 nucleotides align to TRBD2. The length of the CDR3 is 17 residues. The V gene end was trimmed by 5 bases and the J gene end by 4 bases; junction bases not matched to a gene: 8. Germline assignment: CDR1 LGHNA and CDR2 YNFKEQ. CDR3 bases: TGTGCCAGCAGCGGGACTAGCGGGGAGGTTCCTTACAATGAGCAGTTCTTC. Amino acid sequence: CASSGTSGEVPYNEQFF.

This chain connects TRBV12-3 or TRBV12-4 to TRBJ2-1; 7 nucleotides match TRBD2. The trim removed 5 bases at V and 3 bases at J, leaving 13 bases unmatched. The CDR3 has 17 residues. CDR3 nucleotide sequence: TGTGCCAGCAGTCCCCTGGATCGGAGGGACTACTACAATGAGCAGTTCTTC. It translates to CASSPLDRRDYYNEQFF.

This clonotype was picked up a small number of times. The chain couples TRBV4-1 to TRBJ2-1; D is possibly TRBD1 (6 bases). CDR3 size: 17 residues. Per germline, CDR1 MGHRA and CDR2 YSYEKL. Trimming pared 6 bases from V and 0 bases from J, leaving 18 bases between. CDR3 DNA sequence: TGCGCCAGCAGGTCCAATTACAGGGAGAGCTCCTACAATGAGCAGTTCTTC. This codes for CASRSNYRESSYNEQFF.

The chain links TRBV6-1 to TRBJ2-5, with D hard to call. Trimming shortened V by 4 bases and J by 1 base, and 16 bases separated the two germline ends. The CDR3 sequence is 16 residues long. Germline lookup yields CDR1 MNHNS and CDR2 SASEGT. The CDR3 DNA reads TGTGCCAGCAGTGCTAATCCCGGACCCGTCCAAGAGACCCAGTACTTC. This gives the protein CASSANPGPVQETQYF.

The CDR3 nucleotides are TGCAGCGGCAAAGTACAGGGTAATTCACCCCTCCACTTT. This sequence encodes CSGKVQGNSPLHF. The chain couples TRBV29-1 to TRBJ1-6, with a tentative D call TRBD1 (6 bases). Trimming cost V 7 bases and J 6 bases, with 13 bases left between them. Germline CDR1 SQVTM, CDR2 ANQGSEA. The CDR3 totals 13 residues.

The chain joins TRBV28 to TRBJ2-6; the D is unclear. Germline CDR1 reads MDHEN; CDR2 reads SYDVKM. This CDR3 spans 17 amino acids. The V and J ends lost 1 base and 2 bases respectively, with 12 bases between them. The CDR3 DNA sequence: TGTGCCAGCAGTTTATCGGGCCGTGGGGCTGGGGCCAACGTCCTGACTTTC. Its translation is CASSLSGRGAGANVLTF. The variable domain in full, completed from reference TRBV28 and TRBJ2-6, reads DVKVTQSSRYLVKRTGEKVFLECVQDMDHENMFWYRQDPGLGLRLIYFSYDVKMKEKGDIPEGYSVSREKKERFSLILESASTNQTSMYLCASSLSGRGAGANVLTFGAGSRLTVL.

This sequence joins TRBV5-1 and TRBJ1-2, with unresolved D. Trimming stripped 2 bases from V and 2 bases from J, with 7 bases between. The germline gives CDR1 SGHRS, CDR2 YFSETQ. The CDR3 extends over 13 amino acids. This CDR3 is CASSFQSNYGYTF. The DNA of the CDR3 is TGCGCCAGCAGCTTTCAGAGCAACTATGGCTACACCTTC.

This clonotype was observed a handful of times. The V gene is TRBV11-2, the J gene TRBJ2-3; 8 positions agree with TRBD2. The V segment lost 5 bases and the J segment 2 bases; nucleotides outside the gene matches: 6. The CDR3 runs 15 residues. Germline V CDR1 and CDR2: SGHAT, FQNNGV. CDR3 protein: CASSRPGGHTDTQYF. The CDR3 DNA reads TGTGCCAGCAGCCGCCCGGGGGGGCACACAGATACGCAGTATTTT.

CDR3 bases: TGTGCCAGCAGCTTGGAGGGGTTCAGCGGCTACACCTTC. Encoded protein: CASSLEGFSGYTF. The chain combines TRBV7-9 with TRBJ1-2, with D possibly matching TRBD1 (5 bases). The CDR3 is 13 amino acids. The V end lost 3 bases, the J end lost 8 bases, and 13 bases lay between the germline ends. The germline V gene has CDR1 SEHNR and CDR2 FQNEAQ (reference sequence).

A remark on this clonotype: A junction boundary mismatches the germline segment, possibly from a read error. DNA for the CDR3: TGTGCCAGCAGTCTGAAGACAGGGGAATTCTACGGGCAGTACTTC. Protein: CASSLKTGEFYGQYF. The J gene is TRBJ2-7, the V gene TRBV6-6; TRBD1 matches 8 bases. This CDR3 has 15 residues. Germline V gene data show CDR1 as MNHNY and CDR2 as SVGAGI (reference sequence).

This clonotype was recorded a few times. The chain employs TRBV29-1 and TRBJ2-5, with D uncertain. The CDR3 covers 12 residues. V shed 4 bases and J shed 1 base, with 7 bases lying between them. Germline V gene data show CDR1 as SQVTM and CDR2 as ANQGSEA. CDR3 bases: TGCAGCGTTGGAAGGATCCAAGAGACCCAGTACTTC. Translation gives CSVGRIQETQYF.

The chain links TRBV9 to TRBJ2-7, with 7 bases identical to TRBD1. The J call is doubtful: the DNA matches TRBJ2-5 better. Germline CDR1 reads SGDLS; CDR2 reads YYNGEE. There are 14 residues in the CDR3. CDR3 sequence: CASSSTGARETQYF. In DNA form, the CDR3 reads TGTGCCAGCAGCTCCACAGGGGCGCGGGAGACCCAGTACTTC.

The genes are TRBV7-3 and TRBJ2-5; D might be TRBD2 (6 bases). CDR1 and CDR2 (germline): SGHTA, FQGTGA. The CDR3 loop spans 13 amino acids. Trimming shortened V by 5 bases and J by 9 bases, and 16 bases separated the two germline ends. For the CDR3, the DNA is TGTGCCAGCAGCCCTCGGGCTCTAGCGCCCCAGTACTTC. It yields the protein CASSPRALAPQYF.

The sample holds a few counts of this clonotype. The chain carries TRBV28 and TRBJ2-7; D unresolved. The germline gives CDR1 MDHEN, CDR2 SYDVKM. CDR3 size: 15 residues. V shed 2 bases and J shed 0 bases, with 11 bases lying between them. CDR3 bases: TGTGCCAGCAGTTTAGATCCCCGCTACTCCTACGAGCAGTACTTC. Amino acids: CASSLDPRYSYEQYF.

The V gene is TRBV12-3 or TRBV12-4, the J gene TRBJ2-3, with D tentatively TRBD2 (5 bases). The CDR3 consists of 13 residues. The V and J ends lost 1 base and 5 bases respectively, with 7 bases between them. This CDR3 reads CASSLEEGDTQYF. DNA of the CDR3: TGTGCCAGCAGTTTAGAAGAGGGAGATACGCAGTATTTT.

This clonotype appeared a few times. Germline and junction disagree at one end, which may indicate a read error. The chain joins TRBV20-1 to TRBJ1-2; D possibly corresponds to TRBD1 (6 bases). Per the germline V gene, CDR1 is DFQATT and CDR2 is SNEGSKA (reference sequence). CDR3 size: 14 residues. The CDR3 coding sequence is TGCAATGCTGAGACCTACAGGGACGACTATGGCTACACCTTC. Amino acid sequence: CNAETYRDDYGYTF.

The chain employs TRBV7-2 and TRBJ2-5; maybe TRBD2 (5 bases). Judging by the DNA end, TRBJ2-7 fits better; the J call may be wrong. Germline loops: CDR1 SGHTA, CDR2 FQGNSA. CDR3 length: 17 residues. The CDR3 DNA is TGTGCCAGCAGCTTATATCTCGATTCCGGGGTGGCCTACGAGCAGTACTTC. As protein: CASSLYLDSGVAYEQYF.

This clonotype was detected a few times. This chain joins TRBV6-2 or TRBV6-3 and TRBJ2-3; 10 bases are shared with TRBD2. The germline CDR1 and CDR2 sequences are MNHEY and SVGEGT. The CDR3 is made up of 14 amino acids. V lost 6 bases, J lost 5 bases, and 5 bases stayed unmatched. CDR3 sequence reads: CASRKRGGGDTQYF. The CDR3 nucleotides read TGTGCCAGCAGAAAGCGGGGGGGCGGAGATACGCAGTATTTT.

This clonotype has a handful of counts. This chain connects TRBV4-1 to TRBJ2-1; D unresolved. V lost 0 bases, J lost 0 bases, and 9 bases lay in between. Germline V gives CDR1 MGHRA, CDR2 YSYEKL. This CDR3 is built from 16 residues. Written as DNA, the CDR3 is TGCGCCAGCAGCCAAGATAGCCCCAGCTCCTACAATGAGCAGTTCTTC. Translating gives CASSQDSPSSYNEQFF.

There are many counts of this clonotype. V gene TRBV5-1 combines with J gene TRBJ2-6, with D unresolved. Germline CDR1 reads SGHRS; CDR2 reads YFSETQ. V was shortened by 5 bases and J by 0 bases, with 6 bases between the two germline ends. There are 14 residues in the CDR3. CDR3 sequence reads: CASRPDSGANVLTF. The CDR3 DNA sequence: TGCGCCAGCAGACCGGACTCTGGGGCCAACGTCCTGACTTTC.

This clonotype was seen only a few times. For the CDR3, the DNA is TGTGCCAGCAGAAGTGGGACAGGGGGTGGAAGCAATCAGCCCCAGCATTTT. Translating gives CASRSGTGGGSNQPQHF. J is TRBJ1-5 and V is TRBV27; 11 positions match TRBD1. Germline trimming cut 6 bases from V and 1 base from J; bases unmatched to any gene: 8. Germline CDR1 and CDR2: MNHEY and SMNVEV (reference sequence). This CDR3 comprises 17 residues.

On this clonotype: One end of the junction is discordant with germline, which a read error may explain. The genes are TRBV7-9 and TRBJ1-2, with D perhaps TRBD1 (6 bases). Per the germline V gene, CDR1 is SEHNR and CDR2 is FQNEAQ (reference sequence). CDR3 length: 14 residues. The CDR3 loop reads CANSPGTGAYGYTF. The CDR3 DNA reads TGTGCCAACAGCCCCGGCACGGGGGCCTATGGCTACACCTTC.

The DNA for the CDR3 is TGTGCCATCAGTGATGACAGGTACTACACTGAAGCTTTCTTT. Amino acid sequence: CAISDDRYYTEAFF. This sequence joins TRBV10-3 and TRBJ1-1; TRBD1 is a possible D gene (6 bases). Germline lookup yields CDR1 ENHRY and CDR2 SYGVKD. Trimming took off 3 bases at V and 3 bases at J, with 11 bases between the two ends. The CDR3 loop spans 14 amino acids.

This clonotype came up a few times. The gene calls are TRBV27 and TRBJ1-6; 8 bases agree with TRBD1. There are 15 residues in the CDR3. Trimming cost V 6 bases and J 10 bases; bases outside gene matches: 11. From germline, CDR1 is MNHEY and CDR2 SMNVEV (reference sequence). The CDR3 coding sequence is TGTGCCAGCAGGGTCGAAGGACAGGGACTATCACCCCTCCACTTT. Its protein is CASRVEGQGLSPLHF.

In this sample, this clonotype turned up a few times. This chain connects TRBV10-3 to TRBJ2-6; D might be TRBD1 or TRBD2, each matching 5 bases. The germline V gene encodes CDR1 ENHRY and CDR2 SYGVKD. Trimming left V 2 bases short and J 4 bases short, with 9 bases between. The CDR3 runs 15 residues. CDR3 nucleotide sequence: TGTGCCATCAGTGAGGGTGGGGACGGGGCCAACGTCCTGACTTTC. It codes for CAISEGGDGANVLTF.

This clonotype showed up just a few times. The chain carries TRBV10-3 and TRBJ2-2, with D possibly matching TRBD1 (5 bases). The CDR3 sequence is 15 residues long. From germline, CDR1 is ENHRY and CDR2 SYGVKD. V lost 6 bases and J lost 1, with 12 bases in between. The CDR3 coding sequence is TGTGCCATCAGAGGGGCAATTGAGAACACCGGGGAGCTGTTTTTT. Its protein is CAIRGAIENTGELFF.

This clonotype was seen more than once but under ten times. The chain uses TRBV14 and TRBJ2-7; D gene unclear. There are 15 residues in the CDR3. The V and J ends lost 0 bases and 2 bases respectively, with 11 bases between them. CDR1 is SGHDN and CDR2 is FVKESK in the germline V gene. The CDR3 here is CASSQESRSTYEQYF. The DNA of the CDR3 is TGTGCCAGCAGCCAAGAAAGTCGGAGCACCTACGAGCAGTACTTC.

This clonotype came up a few times. The gene calls are TRBV4-1 and TRBJ2-5; D is perhaps TRBD1 or TRBD2 (5 bases each). Germline lookup yields CDR1 MGHRA and CDR2 YSYEKL. Trimming took 4 bases from V and 4 from J, leaving 25 bases between them. The CDR3 covers 18 residues. The CDR3 loop is CASSPGRNFPGPGETQYF. The CDR3 coding sequence is TGCGCCAGCAGCCCCGGGCGAAACTTTCCGGGGCCCGGAGAGACCCAGTACTTC.

J is TRBJ2-3 and V is TRBV7-6; tentative D call: TRBD1 (5 bases). Trimming removed 5 bases at V and 2 bases at J, with 17 bases between. CDR3 length: 16 amino acids. Germline loops: CDR1 SGHVS, CDR2 FNYEAQ. The CDR3 is CASSATGPPSTDTQYF. In DNA, the CDR3 is TGTGCCAGCAGCGCTACAGGTCCCCCCTCCACAGATACGCAGTATTTT.